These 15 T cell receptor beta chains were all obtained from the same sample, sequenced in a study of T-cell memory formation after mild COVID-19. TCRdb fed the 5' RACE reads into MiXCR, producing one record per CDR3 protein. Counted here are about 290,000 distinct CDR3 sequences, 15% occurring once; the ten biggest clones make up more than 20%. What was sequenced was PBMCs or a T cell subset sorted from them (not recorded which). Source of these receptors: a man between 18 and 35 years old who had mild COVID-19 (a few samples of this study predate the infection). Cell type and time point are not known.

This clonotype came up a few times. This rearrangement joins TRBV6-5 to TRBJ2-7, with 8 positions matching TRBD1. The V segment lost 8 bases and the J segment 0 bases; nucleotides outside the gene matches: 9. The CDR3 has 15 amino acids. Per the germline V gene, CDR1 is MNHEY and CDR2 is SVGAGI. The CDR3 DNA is TGTGCCAGCCGTGCCTACAGGGGGAGCTCCTACGAGCAGTACTTC. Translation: CASRAYRGSSYEQYF.

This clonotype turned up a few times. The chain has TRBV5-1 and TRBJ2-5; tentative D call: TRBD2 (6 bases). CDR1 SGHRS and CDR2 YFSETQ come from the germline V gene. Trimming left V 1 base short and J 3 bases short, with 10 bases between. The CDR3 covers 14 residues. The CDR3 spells CASSLMGLEETQYF. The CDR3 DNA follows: TGCGCCAGCAGCTTGATGGGACTGGAAGAGACCCAGTACTTC.

CDR3 sequence (DNA): TGCGCCAGCAGCCAAGATCTAGCGGGGGGGCCCACCGGGGAGCTGTTTTTT. Amino acids: CASSQDLAGGPTGELFF. The chain uses TRBV4-3 and TRBJ2-2; 12 nucleotides agree with TRBD2. The junction had 3 bases not matched to a gene; V was cut back by 0 bases and J by 4 bases. The CDR3 runs 17 residues. CDR1 and CDR2 from the germline V gene are LGHNA and YSLEER.

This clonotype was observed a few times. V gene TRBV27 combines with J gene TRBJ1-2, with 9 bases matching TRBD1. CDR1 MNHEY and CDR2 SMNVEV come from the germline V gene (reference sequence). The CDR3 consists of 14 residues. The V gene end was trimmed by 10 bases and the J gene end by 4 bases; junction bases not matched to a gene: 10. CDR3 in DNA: TGTGCCACCTATCCGGGACAGGGTGTCTATGGCTACACCTTC. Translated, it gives CATYPGQGVYGYTF.

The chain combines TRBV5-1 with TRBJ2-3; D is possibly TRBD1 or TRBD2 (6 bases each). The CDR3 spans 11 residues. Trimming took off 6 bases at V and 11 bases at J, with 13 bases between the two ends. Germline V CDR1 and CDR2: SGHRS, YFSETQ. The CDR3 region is CASTEGGQQYF. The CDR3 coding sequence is TGCGCCAGCACCGAGGGGGGTCAGCAGTATTTT.

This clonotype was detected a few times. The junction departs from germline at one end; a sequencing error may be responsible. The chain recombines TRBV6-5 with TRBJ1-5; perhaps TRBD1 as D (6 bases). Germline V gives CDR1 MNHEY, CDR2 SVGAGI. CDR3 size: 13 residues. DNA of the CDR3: TGTGCCAGCAGTAACGGGGGCAAACAGCCCCAGCATTTT. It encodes CASSNGGKQPQHF.

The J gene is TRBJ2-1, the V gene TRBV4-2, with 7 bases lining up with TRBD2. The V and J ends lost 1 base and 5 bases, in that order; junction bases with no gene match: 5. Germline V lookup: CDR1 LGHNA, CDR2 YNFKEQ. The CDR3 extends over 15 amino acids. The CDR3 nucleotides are TGTGCCAGCAGCCAAGCACCGAGCGGGGACAATGAGCAGTTCTTC. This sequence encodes CASSQAPSGDNEQFF.

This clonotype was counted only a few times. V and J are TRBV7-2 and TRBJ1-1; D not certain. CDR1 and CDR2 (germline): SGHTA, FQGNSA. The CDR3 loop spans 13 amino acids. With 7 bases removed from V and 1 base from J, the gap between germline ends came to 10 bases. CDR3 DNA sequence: TGTGCCAGCACCAAGAATCCGAACACTGAAGCTTTCTTT. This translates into CASTKNPNTEAFF.

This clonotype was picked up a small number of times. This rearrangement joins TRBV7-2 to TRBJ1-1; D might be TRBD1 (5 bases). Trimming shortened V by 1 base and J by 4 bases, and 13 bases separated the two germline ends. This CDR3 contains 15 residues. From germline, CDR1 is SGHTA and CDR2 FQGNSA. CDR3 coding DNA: TGTGCCAGCAGCTTAGATGTATGGGGGGGCACTGAAGCTTTCTTT. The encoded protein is CASSLDVWGGTEAFF.

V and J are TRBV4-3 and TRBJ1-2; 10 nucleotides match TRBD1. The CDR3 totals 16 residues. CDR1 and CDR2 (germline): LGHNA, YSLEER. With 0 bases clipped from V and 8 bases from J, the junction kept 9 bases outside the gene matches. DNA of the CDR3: TGCGCCAGCAGCCAAGAACTGGGGGACAGGGGCACGGGCTACACCTTC. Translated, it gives CASSQELGDRGTGYTF.

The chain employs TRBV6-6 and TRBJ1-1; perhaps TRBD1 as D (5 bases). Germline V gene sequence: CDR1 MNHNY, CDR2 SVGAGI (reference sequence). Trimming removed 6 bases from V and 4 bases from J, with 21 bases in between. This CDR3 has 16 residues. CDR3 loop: CASSAGGESILTEAFF. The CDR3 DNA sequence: TGTGCCAGCAGCGCGGGGGGGGAAAGCATCCTCACTGAAGCTTTCTTT.

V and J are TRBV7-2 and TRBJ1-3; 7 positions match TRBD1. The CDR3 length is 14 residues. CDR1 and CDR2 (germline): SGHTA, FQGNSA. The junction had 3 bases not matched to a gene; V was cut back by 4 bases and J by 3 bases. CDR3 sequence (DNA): TGTGCCAGCAGCTCGGGACAGTATGGAAACACCATATATTTT. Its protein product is CASSSGQYGNTIYF.

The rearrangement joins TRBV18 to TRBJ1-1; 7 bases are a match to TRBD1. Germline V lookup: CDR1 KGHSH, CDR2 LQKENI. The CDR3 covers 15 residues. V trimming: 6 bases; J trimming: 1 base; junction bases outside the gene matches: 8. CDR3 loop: CASSLQGGENTEAFF. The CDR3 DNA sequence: TGTGCCAGCTCCCTCCAGGGGGGCGAGAACACTGAAGCTTTCTTT. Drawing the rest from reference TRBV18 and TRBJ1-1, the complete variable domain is NAGVMQNPRHLVRRRGQEARLRCSPMKGHSHVYWYRQLPEEGLKFMVYLQKENIIDESGMPKERFSAEFPKEGPSILRIQQVVRGDSAAYFCASSLQGGENTEAFFGQGTRLTVV.

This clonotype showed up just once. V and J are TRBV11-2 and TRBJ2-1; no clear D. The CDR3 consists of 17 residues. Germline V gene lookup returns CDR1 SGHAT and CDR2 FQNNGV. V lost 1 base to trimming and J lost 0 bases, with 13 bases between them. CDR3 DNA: TGTGCCAGCAGCTTAGTGGGCGGCGATAGCTCCTACAATGAGCAGTTCTTC. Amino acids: CASSLVGGDSSYNEQFF.

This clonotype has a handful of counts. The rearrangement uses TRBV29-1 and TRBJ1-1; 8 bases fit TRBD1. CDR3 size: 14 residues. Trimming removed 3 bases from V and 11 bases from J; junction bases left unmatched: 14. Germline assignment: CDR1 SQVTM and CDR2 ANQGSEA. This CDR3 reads CSVEHGTGNILAFF. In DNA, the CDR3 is TGCAGCGTTGAGCACGGGACAGGAAACATTTTGGCTTTCTTT.